This T cell receptor (beta chain) is from a study of T cell changes during pregnancy in multiple sclerosis. The CDR3 spans 15 residues. Trimming removed 6 bases from V and 0 bases from J, with 12 bases in between. CDR1 is MDHEN, CDR2 SYDVKM, per germline. Some clones are missing from TCRdb's copy, which holds only in-frame ones; the method was immunoSEQ multiplex PCR. This sample has fewer than 150,000 clones; approximately 96% occur once, and the top ten carry around 0.4%. The sequencing used peripheral blood, collected after pregnancy. This sequence was found in a female donor with multiple sclerosis, enrolled in a pregnancy study. This chain connects TRBV28 to TRBJ1-5; maybe TRBD1 (5 bases). CDR3 in amino acids: CASRTRQYSNQPQHF. The CDR3 DNA follows: TGTGCCAGCAGGACACGACAGTATAGCAATCAGCCCCAGCATTTT.